What follows are 15 T cell receptor beta chains derived from one specimen sequenced in a study of metastatic and nonmetastatic thyroid tumors. TCRdb re-clonotyped the PCR reads through MiXCR. The sample carries about 16,000 clones, 24% recorded once. Prior to thyroid surgery, none of the patients had received any treatment. Sequencing used tumor tissue. The receptors derive from a male donor with papillary thyroid cancer or a benign thyroid nodule (not recorded which). Some clones in this sample may be carry-over from other donors' samples.

This clone showed up just once. This chain connects TRBV30 to TRBJ2-7; D gene uncertain. The CDR3 extends over 14 amino acids. V lost 0 bases and J lost 1, with 10 bases in between. Germline CDR1 GTSNPN, CDR2 SVGIG (reference sequence). The CDR3 here is CAWSVLGRSYEQYF. CDR3 coding DNA: TGTGCCTGGAGTGTACTTGGCCGTTCCTACGAGCAGTACTTC.

This clone was counted between two and nine times. The chain couples TRBV12-3 or TRBV12-4 to TRBJ1-1; D gene ambiguous. The length of the CDR3 is 13 residues. V shed 1 base and J shed 7 bases, with 10 bases lying between them. Here the CDR3 DNA reads TGTGCCAGCAGTTTAGGAGTGGTCCTTGAAGCTTTCTTT. Its translation: CASSLGVVLEAFF.

This clone was seen a handful of times. The J gene is TRBJ2-3, the V gene TRBV6-1, with D unresolved. CDR1 is MNHNS and CDR2 is SASEGT in the germline V gene. Trimming removed 7 bases at V and 1 base at J, with 9 bases between. The CDR3 runs to 13 residues. The CDR3 DNA sequence: TGTGCCAGCACCTGGAGTGGCACAGATACGCAGTATTTT. It encodes CASTWSGTDTQYF.

This clone turned up a few times. V is TRBV12-5 and J is TRBJ2-1, with TRBD2 matching over 9 bases. V shed 3 bases and J 10 bases; nucleotides not matched to a gene: 4. The CDR3 covers 13 residues. Germline V lookup: CDR1 LGHNT, CDR2 FRNRAP. CDR3 nucleotide sequence: TGTGCTAGTGGTTTAGCGGGGGGCCAGGAGCAGTTCTTC. It codes for CASGLAGGQEQFF.

This chain connects TRBV20-1 to TRBJ1-2; 9 bases agree with TRBD1. J was trimmed by 7 bases and V by 5 bases; bases with no gene match: 2. Germline values: CDR1 DFQATT, CDR2 SNEGSKA (reference sequence). The CDR3 totals 11 residues. The CDR3: CSAGQGSGYTF. CDR3 sequence (DNA): TGCAGTGCTGGACAGGGGAGTGGCTACACCTTC.

This clone was counted at least ten times. J is TRBJ2-3 and V is TRBV12-3 or TRBV12-4; TRBD1 aligns across 8 bases. CDR3 length: 14 amino acids. V gave up 5 bases and J gave up 3 bases; unmatched junction bases: 4. The CDR3 coding sequence is TGTGCCAGCAGTACGACAGGGGAGACAGATACGCAGTATTTT. Amino acid sequence: CASSTTGETDTQYF.

In its sample, this clone was seen many times. Given the absence of the conserved phenylalanine or tryptophan at the CDR3 end, a read error is likely. The chain links TRBV6-1 to TRBJ1-5; D remains unclear. The V and J ends lost 6 bases and 3 bases respectively, with 9 bases between them. This CDR3 is 13 amino acids long. Looked up from germline, CDR1 is MNHNS and CDR2 is SASEGT. CDR3 sequence (DNA): TGTGCCAGCAGGGTGATCGTCAATCAGCCCCAGCATCTT. Protein: CASRVIVNQPQHL.

The V gene is TRBV28, the J gene TRBJ2-7; D possibly uses TRBD1 or TRBD2 (5 bases each). The CDR3 covers 13 residues. Germline assignment: CDR1 MDHEN and CDR2 SYDVKM. Trimming removed 7 bases at V and 2 bases at J, with 12 bases between. The CDR3 reads CASTGDRPYEQYF. The CDR3 DNA follows: TGTGCCAGCACTGGGGACCGACCCTACGAGCAGTACTTC.

This clone is categorized as medium-sized (0.01 to 0.1%). The chain joins TRBV5-1 to TRBJ1-4, with D tentatively TRBD1 (6 bases). The germline gives CDR1 SGHRS, CDR2 YFSETQ. The V end lost 4 bases, the J end lost 0 bases, and 13 bases lay between the germline ends. CDR3 length equals 16 residues. As DNA, the CDR3 is TGCGCCAGCAGCATAGGGACATCCACAACTAATGAAAAACTGTTTTTT. Protein product: CASSIGTSTTNEKLFF. Full variable domain (rest looked up from reference TRBV5-1 and TRBJ1-4): KAGVTQTPRYLIKTRGQQVTLSCSPISGHRSVSWYQQTPGQGLQFLFEYFSETQRNKGNFPGRFSGRQFSNSRSEMNVSTLELGDSALYLCASSIGTSTTNEKLFFGSGTQLSVL.

This clone was found a few times. V and J are TRBV6-1 and TRBJ2-3, with 10 bases matching TRBD1. Germline V lookup: CDR1 MNHNS, CDR2 SASEGT. Trimming at V came to 5 bases and at J to 5 bases, leaving 13 bases not matched to a gene. The CDR3 consists of 17 residues. The CDR3 loop is CASSQTPGQGLVDTQYF. The CDR3, as DNA: TGTGCCAGCAGTCAAACTCCGGGACAGGGGCTCGTAGATACGCAGTATTTT.

CDR3 in amino acids: CASSIHVLKRLNSPLHF. CDR3 DNA: TGTGCCAGCAGCATACATGTTTTGAAACGTCTTAATTCACCCCTCCACTTT. This chain links TRBV13 with TRBJ1-6, with D uncertain. The germline CDR1 and CDR2 sequences are PRHDT and FYEKMQ (reference sequence). This CDR3 has 17 amino acids. V lost 5 bases to trimming and J lost 6 bases, with 20 bases between them.

The CDR3 nucleotides read TGCAGTGCCAAGTCTCCTACTAACTATGGCTACACCTTC. Protein sequence: CSAKSPTNYGYTF. The chain employs TRBV20-1 and TRBJ1-2; no reliable D call. The CDR3 loop spans 13 amino acids. V lost 6 bases and J lost 0, with 11 bases in between. Germline V gene data show CDR1 as DFQATT and CDR2 as SNEGSKA (reference sequence).

This clone was detected many times. The V gene is TRBV4-1, the J gene TRBJ2-7; 10 bases match TRBD1. Looked up from germline, CDR1 is MGHRA and CDR2 is YSYEKL. Unmatched junction bases numbered 3, after V lost 4 bases and J lost 3 bases. CDR3 length: 14 residues. The CDR3 region has the DNA TGCGCCAGCAGCCCCGGGACAGGGGACTACGAGCAGTACTTC. This translates into CASSPGTGDYEQYF.

This clone was counted many times. The sample has other DNA sequences that encode this CDR3 too. The V gene is TRBV3-1, the J gene TRBJ2-7, with D perhaps matching TRBD2 (5 bases). Trimming took off 2 bases at V and 2 bases at J, with 10 bases between the two ends. The CDR3 extends over 14 amino acids. Germline V CDR1 and CDR2: LGHDT, YNNKEL (reference sequence). CDR3 nucleotides: TGTGCCAGCAGCCAACGGACTGACGCCTACGAGCAGTACTTC. Amino acids: CASSQRTDAYEQYF.

This clone was recorded many times. V gene TRBV3-1 combines with J gene TRBJ2-2; TRBD1 agrees at 9 bases. The CDR3 consists of 14 residues. V dropped 11 bases and J dropped 4; count of bases not matched to a gene: 8. Germline lookup yields CDR1 LGHDT and CDR2 YNNKEL (reference sequence). This CDR3 reads CAATETGGTGELFF. DNA of the CDR3: TGTGCCGCGACGGAGACAGGGGGCACCGGGGAGCTGTTTTTT.